The T cell receptor beta chain described here comes from a study of graft-versus-host responses after intestinal transplantation. Study overall: Anti-thymocyte globulin induction, then tacrolimus and steroids for two to four years, went to all recipients.

About this clone itself: The antigen remains undetermined.

The CDR3 loop spans 11 amino acids. The germline V gene has CDR1 MNHEY and CDR2 SVGAGI. Sequencing was performed with immunoSEQ multiplex PCR; in TCRdb, only in-frame clones are kept and a portion is missing. The table lists 35,000 to 45,000 clones, over 90% of them singletons. General study findings and limits: When patients had graft-donor T cell macrochimerism, their allografts held high graft-versus-host to host-versus-graft clonal ratios.

The TCR was taken from a human patient who received an intestinal transplant, so some T cells may come from the graft donor. The rearrangement joins TRBV6-5 to TRBJ2-7; the D gene is possibly TRBD2 (5 bases). The starting material was PBMCs, obtained around 720 days after intestinal transplantation. CDR3 bases: TGTGCGGCGGGCAGCTCCTACGAGCAGTACTTC. It specifies CAAGSSYEQYF.